The 27 T cell receptor beta chains listed next were all sequenced from one sample in a study of T cells after yellow fever vaccination. TCRdb redid the calling of the 5' RACE reads with MiXCR, one entry per CDR3 protein. This table holds some 320,000 distinct CDR3 sequences, 8.7% found once. The starting material was PBMCs, obtained on the day of the first yellow fever vaccination. The receptors derive from a man between 18 and 29 years old who received the YFV17D yellow fever vaccine.

V usage is TRBV5-4 and J usage is TRBJ2-3; a weak D match, TRBD2 (6 bases). From germline, CDR1 is SGHNT and CDR2 YYREEE (reference sequence). Deletions cut 0 bases from V and 5 bases from J, with 7 bases between. The CDR3 sequence is 13 residues long. The CDR3 nucleotides read TGTGCCAGCAGCTTGGGGGGGGTAGATACGCAGTATTTT. Translating it yields CASSLGGVDTQYF. Variable domain in full (rest from reference TRBV5-4 and TRBJ2-3): ETGVTQSPTHLIKTRGQQVTLRCSSQSGHNTVSWYQQALGQGPQFIFQYYREEENGRGNFPPRFSGLQFPNYSSELNVNALELDDSALYLCASSLGGVDTQYFGPGTRLTVL.

J is TRBJ2-3 and V is TRBV15; D tentatively fits TRBD1 or TRBD2 (6 bases each). The CDR3 has 15 residues. CDR1 is LNHNV and CDR2 is YYDKDF in the germline V gene (reference sequence). V was cut by 0 bases and J by 0 bases, with 7 bases left in between. The CDR3 nucleotides read TGTGCCACCAGCAGAGACGGGGGCAGCACAGATACGCAGTATTTT. Protein: CATSRDGGSTDTQYF.

This rearrangement joins TRBV15 to TRBJ1-5; perhaps TRBD1 as D (6 bases). The V gene's germline CDR1 is LNHNV and CDR2 YYDKDF (reference sequence). V lost 0 bases to trimming and J lost 6 bases, with 12 bases between them. The CDR3 is 15 residues long. The CDR3 sequence: CATSRDRGRVQPQHF. CDR3 nucleotide sequence: TGTGCCACCAGCAGAGATCGGGGGCGCGTTCAGCCCCAGCATTTT.

The table lists this clonotype with a few counts. V is TRBV5-1 and J is TRBJ2-3; D gene uncertain. The germline V gene has CDR1 SGHRS and CDR2 YFSETQ. The CDR3 extends over 15 amino acids. Trimming pared 0 bases from V and 4 bases from J, leaving 12 bases between. CDR3: CASSLVLPAADTQYF. The CDR3 nucleotides are TGCGCCAGCAGCTTGGTACTCCCGGCGGCAGATACGCAGTATTTT.

This clonotype was recorded many times. The V and J genes are TRBV30 and TRBJ2-7; 8 nucleotides agree with TRBD1. The junction had 0 bases not matched to a gene; V was cut back by 5 bases and J by 3 bases. Germline V lookup: CDR1 GTSNPN, CDR2 SVGIG (reference sequence). This CDR3 spans 11 amino acids. DNA for the CDR3: TGTGCCTGGGGGACAGGCTACGAGCAGTACTTC. This codes for CAWGTGYEQYF.

This clonotype was detected only a few times. V usage is TRBV9 and J usage is TRBJ2-1; 8 bases agree with TRBD1. Germline lookup yields CDR1 SGDLS and CDR2 YYNGEE. The CDR3 runs 17 residues. Trimming removed 3 bases from V and 5 bases from J; junction bases left unmatched: 13. The CDR3, as DNA: TGTGCCAGCAGCGGACCCAGGGGGCGCGATTGGGACAATGAGCAGTTCTTC. It encodes CASSGPRGRDWDNEQFF.

This clonotype showed up just a few times. The V and J genes are TRBV19 and TRBJ1-6; 9 bases line up with TRBD1. Per the germline V gene, CDR1 is LNHDA and CDR2 is SQIVND (reference sequence). The V segment lost 5 bases and the J segment 14 bases; nucleotides outside the gene matches: 13. This CDR3 contains 15 residues. The CDR3 here is CASSSPGQGTVALHF. CDR3 bases: TGTGCCAGTAGTTCGCCGGGACAGGGAACTGTGGCCCTCCACTTT.

The V gene is TRBV5-4, the J gene TRBJ2-2; TRBD2 might be the D (6 bases). This CDR3 comprises 14 residues. The ends were cut back, 7 bases at V and 0 bases at J, with 10 bases in the middle. Germline CDR1 is SGHNT and CDR2 is YYREEE (reference sequence). CDR3 protein: CASVGGPNTGELFF. The CDR3 DNA reads TGTGCCAGCGTTGGAGGGCCGAACACCGGGGAGCTGTTTTTT. The whole variable domain, filled in from reference TRBV5-4 and TRBJ2-2, reads ETGVTQSPTHLIKTRGQQVTLRCSSQSGHNTVSWYQQALGQGPQFIFQYYREEENGRGNFPPRFSGLQFPNYSSELNVNALELDDSALYLCASVGGPNTGELFFGEGSRLTVL.

V gene TRBV5-4 combines with J gene TRBJ2-7; 8 bases are a match to TRBD1. The CDR3 totals 15 residues. Germline values: CDR1 SGHNT, CDR2 YYREEE (reference sequence). The V gene end was trimmed by 1 base and the J gene end by 7 bases; junction bases not matched to a gene: 10. The CDR3 is CASSLNSGQENEQYV. The CDR3 nucleotides are TGTGCCAGCAGCTTGAATTCGGGACAGGAGAATGAGCAGTACGTC.

The chain joins TRBV12-5 to TRBJ2-7, with D uncertain. Germline values: CDR1 LGHNT, CDR2 FRNRAP. Trimming pared 2 bases from V and 6 bases from J, leaving 11 bases between. This CDR3 region has 13 residues. CDR3 sequence reads: CASGLLRSGEQYF. In nucleotides, the CDR3 is TGTGCTAGTGGTTTGCTCCGTTCTGGCGAGCAGTACTTC.

This chain uses TRBV4-2 with TRBJ2-4; 8 nucleotides line up with TRBD2. Germline trimming cut 0 bases from V and 0 bases from J; bases unmatched to any gene: 7. The CDR3 runs to 18 residues. Looked up from germline, CDR1 is LGHNA and CDR2 is YNFKEQ. The CDR3 nucleotides read TGTGCCAGCAGCCAAGATCTTCGTAGCGGGGTAGCCAAAAACATTCAGTACTTC. Translated: CASSQDLRSGVAKNIQYF.

The chain links TRBV24-1 to TRBJ2-3, with D possibly being TRBD2 (6 bases). The CDR3 length is 14 residues. Germline V CDR1 and CDR2: KGHDR, SFDVKD. V shed 4 bases and J shed 4 bases, with 11 bases lying between them. DNA for the CDR3: TGTGCCACCAGTGAGCCGACTAGGTCAGATACGCAGTATTTT. The encoded protein is CATSEPTRSDTQYF.

This clonotype was recorded a few times. This chain joins TRBV4-3 and TRBJ2-7; D possibly corresponds to TRBD1 (5 bases). Trimming stripped 0 bases from V and 3 bases from J, with 15 bases between. In germline, CDR1 is LGHNA, CDR2 YSLEER. This CDR3 contains 16 residues. The CDR3 sequence: CASSQDKWTPGYEQYF. The CDR3, as DNA: TGCGCCAGCAGCCAAGATAAGTGGACACCCGGCTACGAGCAGTACTTC.

The chain has TRBV6-5 and TRBJ2-3; D uncertain. Germline V gene data show CDR1 as MNHEY and CDR2 as SVGAGI. The CDR3 has 13 amino acids. Trimming shortened V by 0 bases and J by 2 bases, and 3 bases separated the two germline ends. The CDR3 bases are TGTGCCAGCAGTTACTCGCCCACAGATACGCAGTATTTT. Its translation is CASSYSPTDTQYF.

The rearrangement links TRBV24-1 to TRBJ1-4; 10 nucleotides agree with TRBD1. The length of the CDR3 is 15 residues. Unmatched junction bases numbered 4, after V lost 4 bases and J lost 6 bases. CDR1 and CDR2 (germline): KGHDR, SFDVKD. Here the CDR3 reads CATSDPGQGDEKLFF. CDR3 nucleotides: TGTGCCACCAGTGACCCTGGACAGGGGGATGAAAAACTGTTTTTT.

V and J are TRBV29-1 and TRBJ2-7; D gene uncertain. Germline V gene lookup returns CDR1 SQVTM and CDR2 ANQGSEA. The CDR3 contains 12 residues. V gave up 0 bases and J gave up 4 bases, with 7 bases separating them. CDR3 residues: CSVEESGYEQYF. The CDR3 DNA sequence: TGCAGCGTTGAAGAAAGTGGTTACGAGCAGTACTTC.

This chain connects TRBV7-9 to TRBJ2-1; 11 bases align to TRBD1. Trimming at V came to 8 bases and at J to 10 bases, leaving 4 bases not matched to a gene. CDR3 size: 12 residues. Germline CDR1 reads SEHNR; CDR2 reads FQNEAQ (reference sequence). The CDR3 protein is CASPGTGGEQFF. As DNA, the CDR3 is TGTGCCAGCCCCGGGACAGGGGGGGAGCAGTTCTTC.

The sample holds a few counts of this clonotype. The chain couples TRBV7-2 to TRBJ1-5; D not resolved. This CDR3 comprises 11 residues. V was shortened by 8 bases and J by 5 bases, with 7 bases between the two germline ends. Germline V gene lookup returns CDR1 SGHTA and CDR2 FQGNSA. In nucleotides, the CDR3 is TGTGCCAGCCGGGAGTATCAGCCCCAGCATTTT. As protein: CASREYQPQHF.

The chain carries TRBV5-1 and TRBJ1-4; D gene ambiguous. Germline assignment: CDR1 SGHRS and CDR2 YFSETQ. There are 14 residues in the CDR3. The V and J ends lost 4 bases and 7 bases respectively, with 14 bases between them. The CDR3 DNA is TGCGCCAGCAGCCCGACGGACCTATTTGAAAAACTGTTTTTT. Translated: CASSPTDLFEKLFF.

Ten or more counts support this clonotype. This chain links TRBV5-1 with TRBJ2-5; maybe TRBD1 (6 bases). With 0 bases removed from V and 4 bases from J, the gap between germline ends came to 16 bases. The CDR3 runs to 16 residues. Germline CDR1 and CDR2: SGHRS and YFSETQ. This CDR3 reads CASSLAHGEQGETQYF. CDR3 coding DNA: TGCGCCAGCAGCTTGGCCCATGGCGAACAGGGAGAGACCCAGTACTTC. The full variable domain, completed using reference TRBV5-1 and TRBJ2-5, is KAGVTQTPRYLIKTRGQQVTLSCSPISGHRSVSWYQQTPGQGLQFLFEYFSETQRNKGNFPGRFSGRQFSNSRSEMNVSTLELGDSALYLCASSLAHGEQGETQYFGPGTRLLVL.

The sample holds a few counts of this clonotype. The chain uses TRBV20-1 and TRBJ2-7; D is perhaps TRBD1 (6 bases). Per the germline V gene, CDR1 is DFQATT and CDR2 is SNEGSKA (reference sequence). CDR3 length: 12 amino acids. V lost 6 bases to trimming and J lost 4 bases, with 13 bases between them. The CDR3 nucleotides read TGCAGTGCCTTTACAGGGAATTACGAGCAGTACGTC. This gives the protein CSAFTGNYEQYV.

The chain employs TRBV5-1 and TRBJ2-1; D might be TRBD2 (6 bases). Germline values: CDR1 SGHRS, CDR2 YFSETQ. Between the trimmed V and J ends, which lost 6 bases and 4 bases, there was a span of 11 bases. This CDR3 region has 13 residues. The CDR3 DNA reads as TGCGCCAGCAATATGGGGGGATACAATGAGCAGTTCTTC. It specifies CASNMGGYNEQFF.

This clonotype was seen a few times. This chain links TRBV2 with TRBJ1-1; D unresolved. The germline V and J ends were trimmed by 9 bases and 0 bases, with 17 bases remaining between them. In germline, CDR1 is SNHLY, CDR2 FYNNEI. The CDR3 is 15 residues long. CDR3 sequence reads: CARMVSGNMNTEAFF. The CDR3 nucleotides are TGTGCCAGGATGGTTTCCGGGAACATGAACACTGAAGCTTTCTTT.

This clonotype was picked up a small number of times. V is TRBV7-2 and J is TRBJ2-7, with a tentative D call TRBD1 (7 bases). Germline V gives CDR1 SGHTA, CDR2 FQGNSA. V lost 1 base, J lost 3 bases, and 19 bases lay in between. This CDR3 has 17 amino acids. The CDR3 sequence: CASSLGGGGTDSYEQYF. CDR3 DNA: TGTGCCAGCAGCTTAGGTGGTGGCGGGACAGACAGCTACGAGCAGTACTTC. Full variable domain (rest looked up from reference TRBV7-2 and TRBJ2-7): GAGVSQSPSNKVTEKGKDVELRCDPISGHTALYWYRQSLGQGLEFLIYFQGNSAPDKSGLPSDRFSAERTGGSVSTLTIQRTQQEDSAVYLCASSLGGGGTDSYEQYFGPGTRLTVT.

The table lists this clonotype with a few counts. The chain employs TRBV5-1 and TRBJ2-1; 12 nucleotides match TRBD2. Germline loops: CDR1 SGHRS, CDR2 YFSETQ. This CDR3 has 19 amino acids. V shed 1 base and J 0 bases; nucleotides not matched to a gene: 8. In DNA, the CDR3 is TGCGCCAGCAGCTTGTTCGGACTAGCGGGGCTGAGCTCCTACAATGAGCAGTTCTTC. Its protein product is CASSLFGLAGLSSYNEQFF.

The V and J genes are TRBV6-5 and TRBJ1-2; TRBD1 matches 8 bases. V gave up 2 bases and J gave up 0 bases; unmatched junction bases: 5. This CDR3 contains 16 residues. CDR1 is MNHEY and CDR2 is SVGAGI in the germline V gene. In DNA, the CDR3 is TGTGCCAGCAGTTACCCAGAGGACAGGGCTAACTATGGCTACACCTTC. It translates to CASSYPEDRANYGYTF.

This sequence joins TRBV20-1 and TRBJ2-7; D not certain. The CDR3 length is 12 residues. The V gene's germline CDR1 is DFQATT and CDR2 SNEGSKA (reference sequence). Trimming took 1 base from V and 4 from J, leaving 8 bases between them. Written as DNA, the CDR3 is TGCAGTGCTAGAGTGGGCAGGTACGAGCAGTACTTC. The encoded protein is CSARVGRYEQYF.